The 27 T cell receptor beta chains below all came from one sample that was sequenced in a study of CD8+ T cells in alopecia areata. Sample treatment: oral pan-JAK inhibitor, 5-10 mg twice daily. RNA extraction and reverse transcription yielded cDNA as sequencing template. Clones were read by immunoSEQ multiplex PCR, and TCRdb kept only the in-frame ones, dropping some. This sample carries about 180,000 clones, about half of them seen once, and the ten largest clones take around 10%. This sample comprised CD8+ T cells sorted from blood, obtained between weeks 51 and 52, from a patient treated with tofacitinib. The receptors originated from a human donor with alopecia areata.

The V call is TRBV27, the J call TRBJ1-6; D uncertain. The V end was cut by 5 bases, the J end by 9 bases, with 11 bases between. Germline-derived CDR1 and CDR2 are MNHEY and SMNVEV (reference sequence). The CDR3 has 13 amino acids. The CDR3 is CASSPPSSSPLHF. CDR3 DNA: TGTGCCAGCAGTCCCCCCTCCAGTTCACCCCTCCACTTT.

V is TRBV5-1 and J is TRBJ2-2; D possibly corresponds to TRBD1 (6 bases). The CDR3 is 15 amino acids. The V end was cut by 3 bases, the J end by 4 bases, with 13 bases between. The germline V gene encodes CDR1 SGHRS and CDR2 YFSETQ. CDR3 protein: CASSWTDTSTGELFF. The CDR3 region has the DNA TGCGCCAGCAGCTGGACAGATACGTCCACCGGGGAGCTGTTTTTT.

This clone showed up just once. The J gene is TRBJ2-5, the V gene TRBV6-5, with D possibly TRBD2 on 6 matching bases. The V gene's germline CDR1 is MNHEY and CDR2 SVGAGI. V was cut by 8 bases and J by 4 bases, with 11 bases left in between. CDR3 size: 12 residues. This CDR3 is CASGAGRETQYF. In DNA, the CDR3 is TGTGCCAGCGGTGCGGGGAGAGAGACCCAGTACTTC.

This chain links TRBV5-1 with TRBJ2-5; TRBD2 aligns across 7 bases. Germline values: CDR1 SGHRS, CDR2 YFSETQ. Germline trimming cut 3 bases from V and 1 base from J; bases unmatched to any gene: 6. The CDR3 has 15 residues. The CDR3 region is CASSSRASGQETQYF. CDR3 in DNA: TGCGCCAGCAGCTCCCGGGCTAGCGGCCAAGAGACCCAGTACTTC.

V usage is TRBV5-6 and J usage is TRBJ1-2, with D perhaps TRBD1 (5 bases). V was clipped by 0 bases and J by 0 bases, with 9 bases between them. Germline V gene lookup returns CDR1 SGHDT and CDR2 YYEEEE. The CDR3 loop spans 15 amino acids. CDR3 residues: CASSLAAGANYGYTF. For the CDR3, the DNA is TGTGCCAGCAGCTTGGCAGCGGGGGCTAACTATGGCTACACCTTC.

This clone was seen a few times. CDR3 protein: CATPGPNPNTEAFF. In DNA form, the CDR3 reads TGTGCCACCCCGGGACCGAACCCGAACACTGAAGCTTTCTTT. The gene calls are TRBV30 and TRBJ1-1, with D tentatively TRBD1 (5 bases). V lost 8 bases and J 1 base, leaving 17 bases between the germline ends. The CDR3 runs 14 residues. Germline CDR1 and CDR2: GTSNPN and SVGIG (reference sequence).

The chain has TRBV19 and TRBJ1-2; D is ambiguous. The length of the CDR3 is 15 residues. The germline CDR1 and CDR2 sequences are LNHDA and SQIVND (reference sequence). The ends were cut back, 2 bases at V and 8 bases at J, with 18 bases in the middle. In nucleotides, the CDR3 is TGTGCCAGTAGTATAATCCCGCAGGTCCGTTTGGGCTACACCTTC. Encoded protein: CASSIIPQVRLGYTF.

This clone was seen more than once but under ten times. The gene calls are TRBV30 and TRBJ1-5, with D unclear. This CDR3 contains 14 residues. Germline V gene sequence: CDR1 GTSNPN, CDR2 SVGIG (reference sequence). Trimming shortened V by 1 base and J by 5 bases, and 12 bases separated the two germline ends. The CDR3 nucleotides are TGTGCCTGGAGTGCATTAGGGAGACATCAGCCCCAGCATTTT. Protein product: CAWSALGRHQPQHF.

The rearrangement joins TRBV30 to TRBJ1-6, with 7 bases that match TRBD1. CDR3 size: 14 residues. The J segment lost 8 bases and the V segment lost 5 bases, leaving 9 bases of the junction unmatched. The germline gives CDR1 GTSNPN, CDR2 SVGIG (reference sequence). The CDR3 protein is CAWARGEYDSPLHF. The CDR3 region has the DNA TGTGCCTGGGCCAGGGGGGAATACGATTCACCCCTCCACTTT.

This clone was picked up a small number of times. This chain connects TRBV30 to TRBJ2-3, with D unresolved. CDR3 size: 13 residues. V gave up 0 bases and J gave up 5 bases, with 9 bases separating them. Germline V gene sequence: CDR1 GTSNPN, CDR2 SVGIG (reference sequence). CDR3 sequence: CAWSVGSIDTQYF. CDR3 coding DNA: TGTGCCTGGAGTGTGGGGTCGATAGATACGCAGTATTTT.

The chain joins TRBV6-1 to TRBJ2-1; D possibly uses TRBD1 or TRBD2 (6 bases each). Trimming pared 1 base from V and 8 bases from J, leaving 21 bases between. This CDR3 contains 17 residues. CDR1 MNHNS and CDR2 SASEGT come from the germline V gene. Here the CDR3 reads CASSEELNREAYHEQFF. In nucleotides, the CDR3 is TGTGCCAGCAGTGAAGAACTAAACAGGGAGGCCTATCATGAGCAGTTCTTC.

V and J are TRBV11-3 and TRBJ2-7; D gene unclear. Trimming pared 6 bases from V and 0 bases from J, leaving 9 bases between. The CDR3 runs 13 residues. Germline V gene lookup returns CDR1 SGHNT and CDR2 YENEEA. DNA for the CDR3: TGTGCCAGCAGTCTCGCCACCTCCTACGAGCAGTACTTC. This gives the protein CASSLATSYEQYF.

J is TRBJ2-5 and V is TRBV1; TRBD1 is taken as the D call from the table, unchecked against the DNA. TRBV1 is labeled a pseudogene. This CDR3 has 17 amino acids. This CDR3 reads CTSSPTGTGVYQETQYF. As DNA, the CDR3 is TGCACCAGCAGCCCAACCGGGACAGGGGTGTACCAAGAGACCCAGTACTTC.

The chain combines TRBV11-2 with TRBJ2-7, with 7 bases lining up with TRBD1. V was pared by 8 bases and J by 12 bases, with 13 bases of the junction left unmatched. This CDR3 has 12 amino acids. Germline CDR1 is SGHAT and CDR2 is FQNNGV. The CDR3 loop is CASGLLRDRLYF. In nucleotides, the CDR3 is TGTGCCAGCGGACTCCTCCGGGACAGACTGTACTTC.

The chain employs TRBV6-5 and TRBJ2-3, with D possibly being TRBD2 (5 bases). The germline V gene encodes CDR1 MNHEY and CDR2 SVGAGI. Deletions cut 7 bases from V and 6 bases from J, with 8 bases between. This CDR3 has 11 amino acids. CDR3 nucleotides: TGTGCCAGCACCTCGGGGGATACGCAGTATTTT. Translated, it gives CASTSGDTQYF.

The V gene is TRBV2, the J gene TRBJ1-5; the D gene is possibly TRBD1 (6 bases). V was pared by 7 bases and J by 7 bases, with 17 bases between. The length of the CDR3 is 14 residues. The germline V gene encodes CDR1 SNHLY and CDR2 FYNNEI. The CDR3 DNA reads TGTGCCAGCACCTCTCGGGGGGGCGGGCAGCCCCAGCATTTT. Translation gives CASTSRGGGQPQHF.

The table lists this clone with a count of one. The rearrangement uses TRBV15 and TRBJ2-7; unclear D gene. V shed 5 bases and J shed 0 bases, with 8 bases lying between them. The CDR3 length is 13 residues. Germline V gene data show CDR1 as LNHNV and CDR2 as YYDKDF (reference sequence). The CDR3 here is CATSDASSYEQYF. The CDR3 DNA sequence: TGTGCCACCAGCGACGCAAGCTCCTACGAGCAGTACTTC.

This chain uses TRBV7-6 with TRBJ2-1; 14 bases map to TRBD2. The CDR3 spans 15 residues. The germline V gene has CDR1 SGHVS and CDR2 FNYEAQ. Trimming at V came to 1 base and at J to 7 bases, leaving 0 bases not matched to a gene. CDR3 protein: CASSLGTSGGNEQFF. The CDR3 DNA reads as TGTGCCAGCAGCTTAGGGACTAGCGGGGGGAATGAGCAGTTCTTC.

This clone was counted ten times or more. This specimen includes other DNA sequences encoding the same CDR3. The chain combines TRBV5-6 with TRBJ2-7; D might be TRBD1 (6 bases). Germline lookup yields CDR1 SGHDT and CDR2 YYEEEE. Trimming stripped 4 bases from V and 0 bases from J, with 11 bases between. The CDR3 consists of 14 residues. Written as DNA, the CDR3 is TGTGCCAGCAGCGAACAGGGATTCTCCTACGAGCAGTACTTC. Amino acid sequence: CASSEQGFSYEQYF.

This chain uses TRBV27 with TRBJ2-1, with 9 bases aligning to TRBD1. Germline V lookup: CDR1 MNHEY, CDR2 SMNVEV (reference sequence). There are 15 residues in the CDR3. V was pared by 4 bases and J by 5 bases, with 6 bases of the junction left unmatched. CDR3 region: CASSYPGQGNNEQFF. The CDR3 bases are TGTGCCAGCAGTTACCCGGGACAGGGAAACAATGAGCAGTTCTTC.

This clone was seen a handful of times. The chain employs TRBV29-1 and TRBJ1-1, with D perhaps matching TRBD1 (5 bases). This CDR3 region has 12 residues. Trimming cost V 2 bases and J 6 bases, with 10 bases left between them. Germline V CDR1 and CDR2: SQVTM, ANQGSEA. CDR3 nucleotide sequence: TGCAGCGTTGAAAGGGGTGCGGCTGAAGCTTTCTTT. Encoded protein: CSVERGAAEAFF.

This clone has a handful of counts. This chain joins TRBV5-1 and TRBJ1-6, with D maybe TRBD1 (6 bases). The CDR3 length is 15 residues. CDR1 is SGHRS and CDR2 is YFSETQ in the germline V gene. With 6 bases removed from V and 7 bases from J, the gap between germline ends came to 17 bases. The CDR3 loop reads CASKLTRDTNSPLHF. The CDR3 bases are TGCGCCAGCAAGCTCACCCGGGACACCAATTCACCCCTCCACTTT.

This clone was seen just once. The chain recombines TRBV4-2 with TRBJ2-3; D may be TRBD2 (6 bases). CDR1 and CDR2 from the germline V gene are LGHNA and YNFKEQ. This CDR3 is 13 amino acids long. The V end was cut by 1 base, the J end by 8 bases, with 10 bases between. CDR3 nucleotide sequence: TGTGCCAGCAGCCAAGGGGGGGTGGGTACGCAGTATTTT. It yields the protein CASSQGGVGTQYF.

This clone occurred a few times. The chain has TRBV9 and TRBJ2-3, with a tentative D call TRBD1 (6 bases). CDR3 size: 15 residues. Trimming took 3 bases from V and 2 from J, leaving 13 bases between them. Germline values: CDR1 SGDLS, CDR2 YYNGEE. CDR3 sequence: CASSASWGPTDTQYF. For the CDR3, the DNA is TGTGCCAGCAGCGCCAGTTGGGGGCCCACAGATACGCAGTATTTT. Combining the CDR3 with reference TRBV9 and TRBJ2-3 gives the whole variable domain DSGVTQTPKHLITATGQRVTLRCSPRSGDLSVYWYQQSLDQGLQFLIQYYNGEERAKGNILERFSAQQFPDLHSELNLSSLELGDSALYFCASSASWGPTDTQYFGPGTRLTVL.

CDR3 in DNA: TGTGCCATCAGTGAGGGGCAGGACTATGGCTACACCTTC. Translating gives CAISEGQDYGYTF. This chain uses TRBV10-3 with TRBJ1-2; D ambiguous. In germline, CDR1 is ENHRY, CDR2 SYGVKD. Deletions cut 2 bases from V and 3 bases from J, with 7 bases between. The CDR3 loop spans 13 amino acids.

This chain joins TRBV9 and TRBJ1-2; perhaps TRBD1 as D (5 bases). The V end was cut by 4 bases, the J end by 0 bases, with 13 bases between. From germline, CDR1 is SGDLS and CDR2 YYNGEE. The CDR3 consists of 15 residues. The CDR3 coding sequence is TGTGCCAGCAGCTTAGGCGGGGCTACTAACTATGGCTACACCTTC. This gives the protein CASSLGGATNYGYTF.

This clone occurred a few times. The rearrangement joins TRBV5-6 to TRBJ1-2; 9 bases are shared with TRBD1. CDR1 is SGHDT and CDR2 is YYEEEE in the germline V gene. The junction had 6 bases not matched to a gene; V was cut back by 4 bases and J by 5 bases. This CDR3 is built from 14 residues. Here the CDR3 reads CASSHLTGGYGYTF. CDR3 nucleotides: TGTGCCAGCAGCCACCTGACAGGGGGTTATGGCTACACCTTC.